These T cell receptor beta chains were read from a single sample in a study of blood T cell repertoires in COVID-19. The protocol was immunoSEQ multiplex PCR, while the TCRdb copy is restricted to in-frame clones and leaves out a portion. The sample lists about 56,000 clones, approximately 92% occurring once. The sequencing input was peripheral blood. The receptors come from a woman aged 60 to 75 with COVID-19, enrolled during active disease. The CDR3 runs from the conserved cysteine through the conserved F or W. The D gene is left open where the match is weak. Clone size, where shown, is once, few, many, or a class for clones that have expanded.

D: NA; V: TRBV2; size: NA; J: TRBJ2-2; DNA: TGTGCCACCGCGCCTAGGGGCGGGGAGCTGTTTTTT; CDR3: CATAPRGGELFF
D: NA; V: TRBV6-5; size: NA; J: TRBJ1-2; DNA: TGTGCCAGCAGGGCGGCGGGTCCTGGCTACACCTTC; CDR3: CASRAAGPGYTF
D: NA; V: TRBV7-9; size: NA; J: TRBJ1-1; DNA: TGTGCCAGCGGATTTACAGGAAACACTGAAGCTTTCTTT; CDR3: CASGFTGNTEAFF
D: NA; V: TRBV4-2; size: NA; J: TRBJ2-2; DNA: TGTGCCAGCAGCCAAAGCGAACCGAACACCGGGGAGCTGTTTTTT; CDR3: CASSQSEPNTGELFF
D: NA; V: TRBV10-3; size: NA; J: TRBJ1-3; DNA: TGTGCCATCGGCGTGTTGGGCGGAGGCGGCACCATATATTTT; CDR3: CAIGVLGGGGTIYF
D: TRBD1; V: TRBV19; size: NA; J: TRBJ2-7; DNA: TGTGCCAGTAGCGGACAGGGGGACGAGCAGTACTTC; CDR3: CASSGQGDEQYF
D: TRBD1; V: TRBV7-2; size: NA; J: TRBJ2-7; DNA: TGTGCCAGCAGTCAAAACCGGGACAGCACTTACGAGCAGTACTTC; CDR3: CASSQNRDSTYEQYF
D: NA; V: TRBV28; size: NA; J: TRBJ2-5; DNA: TGTGCCAGCAGCCTTGGGCTGACAGTAGACTTTTTGGAGACCCAGTACTTC; CDR3: CASSLGLTVDFLETQYF
D: NA; V: TRBV11-3; size: NA; J: TRBJ1-2; DNA: TGTGCCAGCAGCCCTCTGGGAGGAAAGCACTATGGCTACACCTTC; CDR3: CASSPLGGKHYGYTF
D: NA; V: TRBV6-5; size: once; J: TRBJ1-2; DNA: TGTGCCAGCAGAACCCTCCTTGGGGGGGGCTACACCTTC; CDR3: CASRTLLGGGYTF
D: NA; V: TRBV12-3/TRBV12-4; size: NA; J: TRBJ2-1; DNA: TGTGCCAGCAGTTCTTTAAATGAGCAGTTCTTC; CDR3: CASSSLNEQFF
D: TRBD2; V: TRBV9; size: NA; J: TRBJ2-3; DNA: TGTGCCAGCAGCGTAGGTGTTAGCGGGACGATCACAGATACGCAGTATTTT; CDR3: CASSVGVSGTITDTQYF
D: TRBD1; V: TRBV11-2; size: NA; J: TRBJ2-7; DNA: TGTGCCAGCAGCTCCCCCGGGACAGGGCTTTACGAGCAGTACTTC; CDR3: CASSSPGTGLYEQYF
D: TRBD2; V: TRBV7-8; size: NA; J: TRBJ2-7; DNA: TGTGCCAGCAGCCCGGCGGGGGGACCCTACGAGCAGTACTTC; CDR3: CASSPAGGPYEQYF
D: TRBD1; V: TRBV5-8; size: NA; J: TRBJ1-5; DNA: TGTGCCAGCAGCGCGGACAGGGATCAGCCCCAGCATTTT; CDR3: CASSADRDQPQHF
D: NA; V: TRBV10-1; size: few; J: TRBJ1-3; DNA: TGCGCCAGCACCGCTCAGGCGAGGGATCGGTACACCATATATTTT; CDR3: CASTAQARDRYTIYF
D: TRBD1; V: TRBV5-6; size: once; J: TRBJ2-3; DNA: TGTGCCAGCAGCTTGGGACAGGGTGCCGATACGCAGTATTTT; CDR3: CASSLGQGADTQYF